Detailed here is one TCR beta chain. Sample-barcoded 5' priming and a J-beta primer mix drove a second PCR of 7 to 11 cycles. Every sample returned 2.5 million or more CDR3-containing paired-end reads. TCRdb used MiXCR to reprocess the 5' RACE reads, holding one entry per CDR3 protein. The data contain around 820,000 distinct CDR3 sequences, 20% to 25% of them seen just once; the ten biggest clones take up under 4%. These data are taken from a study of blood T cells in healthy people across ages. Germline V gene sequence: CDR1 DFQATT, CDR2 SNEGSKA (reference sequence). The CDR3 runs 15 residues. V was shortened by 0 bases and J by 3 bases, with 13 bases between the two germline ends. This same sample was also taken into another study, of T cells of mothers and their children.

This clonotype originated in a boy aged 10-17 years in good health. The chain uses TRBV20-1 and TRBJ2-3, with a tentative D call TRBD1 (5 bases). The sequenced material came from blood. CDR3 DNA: TGCAGTGCTAGAGATGGGCAGGGTGCGACAGATACGCAGTATTTT. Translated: CSARDGQGATDTQYF.